This record covers a single TCR beta chain. Its specificity is not known. This CDR3 spans 14 amino acids. Germline V CDR1 and CDR2: LNHNV, YYDKDF (reference sequence). Trimming removed 1 base at V and 8 bases at J, with 11 bases between. The data were obtained in a study of cytotoxic CD8 clonotypes in ibrutinib-treated CLL. The wider study: The patient breakdown showed around 10 relapsed/refractory and approximately 15 treatment-naive cases, with about 18 IGHV unmutated. After median around 68 months, approximately 14 stayed in remission, around twelve progressed; responses roughly 25 partial, 2 complete. Following treatment for a median about 12 months, range 6 to 36, response samples were then taken. The study's findings and limits: The public clonotypes identified were infrequent and showed contraction or stability on treatment.

Profiling relied on immunoSEQ multiplex PCR, and the TCRdb table lists in-frame clones only, not all of them. The sample lists about 50,000 clones; roughly 83% were seen once. The chain links TRBV15 to TRBJ1-4, with D tentatively TRBD1 (5 bases). The material sequenced was PBMCs, taken after 24 months of ibrutinib treatment. The TCR sequence derives from a human donor with chronic lymphocytic leukemia. The chain's CDR3 is CATSRGDSGEKLFF. As DNA, the CDR3 is TGTGCCACCAGCAGAGGGGACTCGGGGGAAAAACTGTTTTTT.